The rows below give T cell receptor beta chains drawn from one sample of a study of human T cells and chemical hapten exposure. MiXCR, run by TCRdb on the RACE reads, gives a single entry per CDR3 protein. The top ten hold 8% to 9% of the sample, which has just under 350,000 distinct CDR3 sequences, roughly 6.9% seen once. Sequenced here: whole blood, sampled in connection with sensitization to the hapten diphenylcyclopropenone (DPC). The receptor source for this set is a young woman with alopecia areata. Some clones in this sample may be carry-over from other donors' samples. The CDR3 runs from the conserved cysteine through the conserved F or W. Each record gives: V gene, clone size, J gene, D gene, CDR3 DNA, CDR3 protein. D genes are given only for firm matches. Clone size is not always given. Where it is, it says once, few, many or a class for expanded clones.

v_gene: TRBV11-1; abundance: NA; j_gene: TRBJ2-4; d_gene: NA; CDR3nt: TGTGCCAGCAGCTTAGCTGTGGAAGACATTCAGTACTTC; CDR3aa: CASSLAVEDIQYF
v_gene: TRBV6-1; abundance: many; j_gene: TRBJ2-1; d_gene: TRBD2; CDR3nt: TGTGCCAGCAGTGATGAAGCGGGGGCGTACAATGAGCAGTTCTTC; CDR3aa: CASSDEAGAYNEQFF
v_gene: TRBV12-3/TRBV12-4; abundance: few; j_gene: TRBJ1-6; d_gene: NA; CDR3nt: TGTGCCAGCAGTCGGAGCTCTTGGGGAAATTCACCCCTCCACTTT; CDR3aa: CASSRSSWGNSPLHF
v_gene: TRBV12-3/TRBV12-4; abundance: few; j_gene: TRBJ1-1; d_gene: NA; CDR3nt: TGTGCCAGCAGAGTCAACGCTGAAGCTTTCTTT; CDR3aa: CASRVNAEAFF
v_gene: TRBV9; abundance: many; j_gene: TRBJ2-3; d_gene: TRBD2; CDR3nt: TGTGCCAGCAGCGTCGCCCTGGGGGGGGGAGCCTCCACAGATACGCAGTATTTT; CDR3aa: CASSVALGGGASTDTQYF
v_gene: TRBV7-9; abundance: few; j_gene: TRBJ2-7; d_gene: TRBD2; CDR3nt: TGTGCCAGCAGCCCAGCTAGCGGGGGGGCCTATCGCGAGCAGTACTTC; CDR3aa: CASSPASGGAYREQYF
v_gene: TRBV5-1; abundance: NA; j_gene: TRBJ2-7; d_gene: NA; CDR3nt: TGCGCCAGCAGCCTGCCGTCCGCCGAGCAGTACTTC; CDR3aa: CASSLPSAEQYF
v_gene: TRBV7-6; abundance: few; j_gene: TRBJ2-7; d_gene: NA; CDR3nt: TGTGCCAGCAGCTCCGACCCCGTCAGGGGAGAGCAGTACTTC; CDR3aa: CASSSDPVRGEQYF
v_gene: TRBV5-6; abundance: NA; j_gene: TRBJ1-4; d_gene: NA; CDR3nt: TGTGCCAGCAGCGAACAGGGCGGCGATGAAAAACTGTTTTTT; CDR3aa: CASSEQGGDEKLFF
v_gene: TRBV9; abundance: few; j_gene: TRBJ1-3; d_gene: NA; CDR3nt: TGTGCCAGCAGCGTAGGAAGTCCCTGGGGAAACACCATATATTTT; CDR3aa: CASSVGSPWGNTIYF
v_gene: TRBV19; abundance: few; j_gene: TRBJ2-2; d_gene: TRBD1; CDR3nt: TGTGCCAGTAGCCAGACAGGGGGCCGGACCGGGGAGCTGTTTTTT; CDR3aa: CASSQTGGRTGELFF
v_gene: TRBV5-8; abundance: NA; j_gene: TRBJ2-2; d_gene: NA; CDR3nt: TGTGTCAGCAGCCCGACGGGGGACTGGGACACCGGGGAGCTGTTTTTT; CDR3aa: CVSSPTGDWDTGELFF
v_gene: TRBV9; abundance: NA; j_gene: TRBJ2-1; d_gene: TRBD2; CDR3nt: TGTGCCAGCACCGTAGAGGCGGGGGCCTACAATGAGCAGTTCTTC; CDR3aa: CASTVEAGAYNEQFF
v_gene: TRBV3-1; abundance: many; j_gene: TRBJ2-7; d_gene: NA; CDR3nt: TGTGCCAGCAGCCTGTCCCTCCTTTCGCCCTACGAGCAGTACTTC; CDR3aa: CASSLSLLSPYEQYF
v_gene: TRBV7-9; abundance: NA; j_gene: TRBJ1-5; d_gene: TRBD1; CDR3nt: TGTGCCAGCAGCTTAGCGGGACAGGGGATTTGGCAGCCCCAGCATTTT; CDR3aa: CASSLAGQGIWQPQHF
v_gene: TRBV6-5; abundance: NA; j_gene: TRBJ1-4; d_gene: TRBD1; CDR3nt: TGTGCCAGCACCACGAGAAGGACAGGGGCTAATGAAAAACTGTTTTTT; CDR3aa: CASTTRRTGANEKLFF
v_gene: TRBV7-8; abundance: NA; j_gene: TRBJ1-2; d_gene: NA; CDR3nt: TGTGCCAGCAGCCGAGACCGACTCCCTTGTGTGAGAGGCTACACCTTC; CDR3aa: CASSRDRLPCVRGYTF
v_gene: TRBV3-1; abundance: many; j_gene: TRBJ2-1; d_gene: TRBD2; CDR3nt: TGTGCCAGCAGCCAGGATAGCGGGGGTTGGGCGAGAAATGAGCAGTTCTTC; CDR3aa: CASSQDSGGWARNEQFF
v_gene: TRBV6-6; abundance: many; j_gene: TRBJ1-5; d_gene: TRBD1; CDR3nt: TGTGCCAGCAGTTACTCTGGGACAGGGGGCGGGCAGCCCCAGCATTTT; CDR3aa: CASSYSGTGGGQPQHF
v_gene: TRBV7-9; abundance: many; j_gene: TRBJ1-5; d_gene: NA; CDR3nt: TGTGCCAGCAGTTTGCGCGGGGGCAATCAGCCCCAGCATTTT; CDR3aa: CASSLRGGNQPQHF
v_gene: TRBV27; abundance: many; j_gene: TRBJ2-7; d_gene: NA; CDR3nt: TGTGCCAGCAGTTTGCGGGACGGGAAGTACGAGCAGTACTTC; CDR3aa: CASSLRDGKYEQYF
v_gene: TRBV19; abundance: few; j_gene: TRBJ2-2; d_gene: TRBD1; CDR3nt: TGTGCCAGTATTTATACCCCAGGGGGTACCGGGGAGCTGTTTTTT; CDR3aa: CASIYTPGGTGELFF
v_gene: TRBV20-1; abundance: few; j_gene: TRBJ1-3; d_gene: NA; CDR3nt: TGCAGTGTCGTCTATATGTCTGGAAACACCATATATTTT; CDR3aa: CSVVYMSGNTIYF
v_gene: TRBV11-2; abundance: many; j_gene: TRBJ2-2; d_gene: NA; CDR3nt: TGTGCCAGCAGCTTCACAGGGTCGAACACCGGGGAGCTGTTTTTT; CDR3aa: CASSFTGSNTGELFF
v_gene: TRBV5-6; abundance: few; j_gene: TRBJ2-3; d_gene: TRBD2; CDR3nt: TGTGCCAGCAGCTTGCGAGGACTAGCGCCAGATACGCAGTATTTT; CDR3aa: CASSLRGLAPDTQYF
v_gene: TRBV7-2; abundance: many; j_gene: TRBJ2-5; d_gene: NA; CDR3nt: TGTGCCAGCAGCCCCCGACCGGGGGCGGCCCAAGAGACCCAGTACTTC; CDR3aa: CASSPRPGAAQETQYF
v_gene: TRBV4-3; abundance: few; j_gene: TRBJ2-2; d_gene: TRBD1; CDR3nt: TGCGCCAGCAGCTACCGGGACAGGGGGCCCGGGGAGCTGTTTTTT; CDR3aa: CASSYRDRGPGELFF
v_gene: TRBV28; abundance: few; j_gene: TRBJ1-2; d_gene: TRBD1; CDR3nt: TGTGCCAGCAGATCTCCTGCGGGACAGGGCTATGGCTACACCTTC; CDR3aa: CASRSPAGQGYGYTF
v_gene: TRBV5-8; abundance: few; j_gene: TRBJ2-1; d_gene: TRBD1; CDR3nt: TGTGCCAGCAGCTTTGGGGACAGGGTGAATGAGCAGTTCTTC; CDR3aa: CASSFGDRVNEQFF
v_gene: TRBV3-1; abundance: NA; j_gene: TRBJ2-1; d_gene: TRBD2; CDR3nt: TGTGCCAGCAGCCGCCCGGGAGCGGGGTCCTACAATGAGCAGTTCTTC; CDR3aa: CASSRPGAGSYNEQFF
v_gene: TRBV12-3/TRBV12-4; abundance: NA; j_gene: TRBJ1-6; d_gene: NA; CDR3nt: TGTGCCAGCAGTTTATTTGCACAGGCCCTTATGTCCCTCCACTTT; CDR3aa: CASSLFAQALMSLHF
v_gene: TRBV3-1; abundance: medium-sized; j_gene: TRBJ1-2; d_gene: NA; CDR3nt: TGTGCCAGCAGTCAAAGGAGACTGAGCTATGGCTACACCTTC; CDR3aa: CASSQRRLSYGYTF
v_gene: TRBV9; abundance: NA; j_gene: TRBJ2-5; d_gene: NA; CDR3nt: TGTGCCAGCAGCGTTGCCGGTTGGGCCCAAGAGACCCAGTACTTC; CDR3aa: CASSVAGWAQETQYF
v_gene: TRBV12-3/TRBV12-4; abundance: NA; j_gene: TRBJ1-1; d_gene: NA; CDR3nt: TGTGCCAGCAGTTGGACCCGGGGAGCTTTCTTT; CDR3aa: CASSWTRGAFF
v_gene: TRBV7-6; abundance: NA; j_gene: TRBJ2-7; d_gene: NA; CDR3nt: TGTGCCAGCAGCTTAGAACCGGCCCCCTTTTACGAGCAGTACTTC; CDR3aa: CASSLEPAPFYEQYF
v_gene: TRBV5-6; abundance: many; j_gene: TRBJ1-1; d_gene: TRBD1; CDR3nt: TGTGCCAGCAGCTTGTTGGACAGGGGGACTGAAGCTTTCTTT; CDR3aa: CASSLLDRGTEAFF
v_gene: TRBV15; abundance: few; j_gene: TRBJ1-4; d_gene: NA; CDR3nt: TGTGCCACCAGCCCAGGGGCTCGTGAAAAACTGTTTTTT; CDR3aa: CATSPGAREKLFF
v_gene: TRBV6-2/TRBV6-3; abundance: NA; j_gene: TRBJ2-3; d_gene: TRBD2; CDR3nt: TGTGCCAGCAGAAATAGCGGGGGGGACACAGATACGCAGTATTTT; CDR3aa: CASRNSGGDTDTQYF
v_gene: TRBV6-6; abundance: few; j_gene: TRBJ2-1; d_gene: TRBD1; CDR3nt: TGTGCCAGCAGTTTACGACAGGGATACAATGAGCAGTTCTTC; CDR3aa: CASSLRQGYNEQFF
v_gene: TRBV7-2; abundance: NA; j_gene: TRBJ1-3; d_gene: NA; CDR3nt: TGTGCCAGCAGCTTAGGCCATTTGGGCGCGGGAGGAAACACCATATATTTT; CDR3aa: CASSLGHLGAGGNTIYF
v_gene: TRBV7-6; abundance: NA; j_gene: TRBJ1-1; d_gene: NA; CDR3nt: TGTGCCAGCAGCAAAGACTCCGCCAGCCAAGCTTTCTTT; CDR3aa: CASSKDSASQAFF
v_gene: TRBV10-3; abundance: many; j_gene: TRBJ2-7; d_gene: NA; CDR3nt: TGTGCCATCAGCGCCGGAACATCGGCCTACGAGCAGTACTTC; CDR3aa: CAISAGTSAYEQYF
v_gene: TRBV6-1; abundance: NA; j_gene: TRBJ2-3; d_gene: NA; CDR3nt: TGTGCCAGCTGTTGGATCCAGACCTACACAGATACGCAGTATTTT; CDR3aa: CASCWIQTYTDTQYF
v_gene: TRBV12-3/TRBV12-4; abundance: many; j_gene: TRBJ2-5; d_gene: NA; CDR3nt: TGTGCCAGCAGCTTCTTCTCCGGGGCAGGGCAAGAGACCCAGTACTTC; CDR3aa: CASSFFSGAGQETQYF
v_gene: TRBV6-5; abundance: few; j_gene: TRBJ2-3; d_gene: NA; CDR3nt: TGTGCCAGCAGTTACTCGTCGTTTAGGGCAGATACGCAGTATTTT; CDR3aa: CASSYSSFRADTQYF
v_gene: TRBV6-6; abundance: few; j_gene: TRBJ1-2; d_gene: NA; CDR3nt: TGTGCCAGCAGTTATGACAGTACTAACGGCTACACCTTC; CDR3aa: CASSYDSTNGYTF
v_gene: TRBV11-3; abundance: few; j_gene: TRBJ2-3; d_gene: TRBD2; CDR3nt: TGTGCCAGCAGCTTAGGAGCGGGGGGGCTCTGGGATACGCAGTATTTT; CDR3aa: CASSLGAGGLWDTQYF
v_gene: TRBV6-6; abundance: many; j_gene: TRBJ2-7; d_gene: NA; CDR3nt: TGTGCCAGCAGTTACTCGAATCGGGACGAGCAGTACTTC; CDR3aa: CASSYSNRDEQYF